These T cell receptor beta chains were read from a single sample in a study of T-cell memory formation after mild COVID-19. Via MiXCR, TCRdb re-called the 5' RACE reads, giving one row per CDR3 protein. The data hold about 440,000 distinct CDR3 sequences, with 15% to 25% observed a single time. The source material was PBMCs or a T cell subset sorted from them (not recorded which). The receptors were gathered from an adult woman who had mild COVID-19 (a few samples of this study predate the infection). Cell type and time point are not known. Each CDR3 is given with its conserved first and last residue. Fields, in order: D gene, J gene, clone size, V gene, CDR3 protein, CDR3 DNA. A D gene is named only where the DNA matches it firmly. Not all rows give a size; the values are once, few, many and, for expanded clones, a class.

TRBD1,TRBJ2-1,few,TRBV5-1,CASRAGTDSYNEQFF,TGCGCCAGCAGGGCCGGGACAGACTCCTACAATGAGCAGTTCTTC
TRBD2,TRBJ2-1,NA,TRBV7-6,CASSWTSGGAFYEQFF,TGTGCCAGCAGCTGGACTAGCGGGGGGGCGTTTTATGAGCAGTTCTTC
TRBD1,TRBJ2-1,NA,TRBV4-1,CASSQDRTGSSYNEQFF,TGCGCCAGCAGCCAAGACCGGACAGGGAGCTCCTACAATGAGCAGTTCTTC
NA,TRBJ2-7,few,TRBV19,CASSIAFSGTSYEQYF,TGTGCCAGTAGTATCGCCTTTTCCGGGACCTCCTACGAGCAGTACTTC
TRBD2,TRBJ2-1,NA,TRBV7-2,CASSTTGTRGNNEQFF,TGTGCCAGCAGCACAACCGGGACTAGGGGCAACAATGAGCAGTTCTTC
TRBD2,TRBJ2-1,NA,TRBV5-1,CASSPTSGGGVNEQFF,TGCGCCAGCAGCCCGACTAGCGGGGGGGGTGTCAATGAGCAGTTCTTC
NA,TRBJ1-2,few,TRBV7-9,CASIDGGRNYGYTF,TGTGCCAGCATTGACGGAGGTCGGAACTATGGCTACACCTTC
NA,TRBJ2-7,few,TRBV4-3,CASSQEFMRGSEQYF,TGCGCCAGCAGCCAAGAATTTATGAGAGGGAGCGAGCAGTACTTC
NA,TRBJ1-2,few,TRBV5-6,CASILVYGYTF,TGTGCCAGCATACTAGTCTATGGCTACACCTTC
NA,TRBJ2-5,NA,TRBV9,CASSAGLVQETQYF,TGTGCCAGCAGCGCCGGACTTGTCCAAGAGACCCAGTACTTC
TRBD2,TRBJ2-7,NA,TRBV20-1,CSARDPREDSYEQYF,TGCAGTGCTAGAGATCCGCGGGAGGATTCCTACGAGCAGTACTTC
NA,TRBJ1-1,NA,TRBV3-1,CASSLRVANTEAFF,TGTGCCAGCAGCCTCAGGGTTGCCAACACTGAAGCTTTCTTT
TRBD1,TRBJ1-5,NA,TRBV5-1,CASSLDGQGNQPQHF,TGCGCCAGCAGCTTGGATGGACAGGGCAATCAGCCCCAGCATTTT
TRBD1,TRBJ1-1,few,TRBV12-3/TRBV12-4,CASSATGRGTEAFF,TGTGCCAGCAGCGCGACAGGGAGGGGCACTGAAGCTTTCTTT
NA,TRBJ2-7,NA,TRBV7-2,CASSRRGQGYEQYF,TGTGCCAGCAGCCGCCGGGGGCAGGGCTACGAGCAGTACTTC
NA,TRBJ2-4,many,TRBV7-9,CASSLSGLLLAKNIQYF,TGTGCCAGCAGCTTATCGGGACTTCTTTTAGCCAAAAACATTCAGTACTTC
NA,TRBJ2-3,NA,TRBV5-1,CASSLGYSDRSTDTQYF,TGCGCCAGCAGCTTAGGGTACTCAGACAGGAGCACAGATACGCAGTATTTT
NA,TRBJ2-5,many,TRBV12-3/TRBV12-4,CASSLSPMETQYF,TGTGCCAGCAGTTTAAGCCCAATGGAGACCCAGTACTTC
NA,TRBJ2-3,few,TRBV5-1,CASSLDSGLADTQYF,TGCGCCAGCAGCTTGGACTCAGGGTTGGCAGATACGCAGTATTTT
TRBD1,TRBJ2-7,NA,TRBV29-1,CSVEGQGAYEQYF,TGCAGCGTTGAGGGACAGGGGGCCTACGAGCAGTACTTC
NA,TRBJ1-6,few,TRBV7-2,CASSPRTEGSPLHF,TGTGCCAGCAGCCCCCGGACAGAGGGCTCACCCCTCCACTTT
TRBD1,TRBJ1-1,few,TRBV7-3,CASSLRQGGRTEAFF,TGTGCCAGCAGCTTAAGACAGGGCGGTCGGACTGAAGCTTTCTTT
TRBD2,TRBJ2-7,NA,TRBV6-2/TRBV6-3,CASNGLAGGYEQYF,TGTGCCAGCAACGGACTAGCGGGGGGCTACGAGCAGTACTTC
NA,TRBJ1-3,few,TRBV14,CASSRPWGHSGNTIYF,TGTGCCAGCAGTCGACCATGGGGACACTCTGGAAACACCATATATTTT
NA,TRBJ2-1,NA,TRBV21-1,CASSPTRDRGNEQFF,TGTGCCAGCAGCCCCACTCGGGATCGTGGGAATGAGCAGTTCTTC
NA,TRBJ2-5,NA,TRBV7-2,CASVDNPGRETQYF,TGTGCCAGCGTCGACAACCCCGGGAGAGAGACCCAGTACTTC
TRBD2,TRBJ2-1,NA,TRBV12-3/TRBV12-4,CASTEKLAGDNEQFF,TGTGCCAGCACGGAAAAGCTAGCGGGGGACAATGAGCAGTTCTTC
NA,TRBJ2-1,NA,TRBV19,CASSTRQINPAGGNEQFF,TGTGCCAGTAGTACCCGTCAAATCAACCCGGCAGGGGGGAATGAGCAGTTCTTC
NA,TRBJ2-5,many,TRBV4-1,CASSQDLSRGRETQYF,TGCGCCAGCAGCCAAGATCTCTCCCGGGGTAGAGAGACCCAGTACTTC
NA,TRBJ1-2,NA,TRBV15,CATSRKPTGSGYTF,TGTGCCACCAGCAGAAAACCTACAGGGTCTGGCTACACCTTC
TRBD1,TRBJ1-1,few,TRBV5-1,CASSSTGLANTEAFF,TGCGCCAGCAGCTCGACAGGGCTGGCAAACACTGAAGCTTTCTTT
NA,TRBJ2-7,few,TRBV30,CAWADSYEQYF,TGTGCCTGGGCGGACTCCTACGAGCAGTACTTC
NA,TRBJ2-5,NA,TRBV7-6,CASSLGGRGVQETQYF,TGTGCCAGCAGCTTAGGGGGGAGAGGGGTTCAAGAGACCCAGTACTTC
TRBD2,TRBJ2-1,NA,TRBV6-2/TRBV6-3,CASSSSGRIHEQFF,TGTGCCAGCAGTTCTAGCGGGAGGATCCATGAGCAGTTCTTC
NA,TRBJ1-4,few,TRBV12-3/TRBV12-4,CASTPGENEKLFF,TGTGCCAGCACCCCGGGGGAGAATGAAAAACTGTTTTTT
TRBD2,TRBJ2-2,few,TRBV19,CASSLGLAGATNTGELFF,TGTGCCAGTAGTCTGGGACTAGCGGGGGCCACAAACACCGGGGAGCTGTTTTTT
TRBD1,TRBJ1-1,NA,TRBV12-3/TRBV12-4,CASSLTGTVKETEAFF,TGTGCCAGCAGTTTGACCGGGACAGTCAAGGAGACTGAAGCTTTCTTT
TRBD1,TRBJ1-3,few,TRBV12-3/TRBV12-4,CASSMTGNGNTIYF,TGTGCCAGCAGCATGACAGGGAATGGAAACACCATATATTTT
NA,TRBJ1-2,few,TRBV24-1,CATSGPGNYGYTF,TGTGCCACCAGTGGTCCAGGGAACTATGGCTACACCTTC
NA,TRBJ1-1,NA,TRBV2,CALERGLLNTEAFF,TGTGCCCTCGAGAGGGGGTTGCTAAACACTGAAGCTTTCTTT
NA,TRBJ1-2,NA,TRBV30,CAWRDNHYGYTF,TGTGCCTGGCGGGACAATCACTATGGCTACACCTTC
NA,TRBJ1-1,few,TRBV5-1,CASSLEIGRMNTEAFF,TGCGCCAGCAGCTTGGAGATCGGCCGAATGAACACTGAAGCTTTCTTT
NA,TRBJ2-1,few,TRBV5-5,CASSLDSAYNEQFF,TGTGCCAGCAGCTTGGACAGCGCCTACAATGAGCAGTTCTTC
NA,TRBJ1-1,few,TRBV4-1,CASSQDSENTEAFF,TGCGCCAGCAGCCAAGATTCAGAGAACACTGAAGCTTTCTTT
NA,TRBJ2-3,few,TRBV6-5,CASSYSGRGDTQYF,TGTGCCAGCAGTTACTCGGGGAGGGGGGATACGCAGTATTTT
NA,TRBJ1-2,NA,TRBV6-6,CASRGRQASNYGYTF,TGTGCCAGCAGGGGCAGACAAGCTTCGAACTATGGCTACACCTTC
TRBD1,TRBJ2-7,many,TRBV27,CASSSRTGVLEQYF,TGTGCCAGCAGTTCCAGGACAGGAGTCCTCGAGCAGTACTTC
NA,TRBJ2-3,NA,TRBV5-5,CASTWTDPSTDTQYF,TGTGCCAGCACCTGGACAGACCCTAGCACAGATACGCAGTATTTT
NA,TRBJ1-2,many,TRBV29-1,CSVEDVRDGYTF,TGCAGCGTTGAAGATGTGCGGGATGGCTACACCTTC
NA,TRBJ2-5,NA,TRBV7-7,CASSLSPYLGQEQETQYF,TGTGCTAGCAGCTTATCTCCGTACCTGGGACAAGAGCAAGAGACCCAGTACTTC